The 8 T cell receptor beta chains below come from one sample, sequenced in a study of T cell changes during pregnancy in multiple sclerosis. The method was immunoSEQ multiplex PCR; TCRdb's version includes in-frame clones alone and lacks a portion of them. Among about 120,000 clones, 90% to 95% were seen once, and the ten largest hold approximately 5.8%. The specimen comprised peripheral blood, sampled before pregnancy. These receptors came from a female donor with multiple sclerosis, enrolled in a pregnancy study.

CDR3 region: CASSYSNGGQETQYF. The DNA for the CDR3 is TGTGCCAGCAGTTACTCTAATGGCGGTCAAGAGACCCAGTACTTC. J is TRBJ2-5 and V is TRBV6-5; no clear D. Trimming left V 0 bases short and J 2 bases short, with 10 bases between. The length of the CDR3 is 15 residues. Germline V gene sequence: CDR1 MNHEY, CDR2 SVGAGI.

V is TRBV29-1 and J is TRBJ2-1; D is unclear. V was clipped by 0 bases and J by 0 bases, with 9 bases between them. This CDR3 contains 15 residues. The germline CDR1 and CDR2 sequences are SQVTM and ANQGSEA. This CDR3 reads CSVEDLESSYNEQFF. Written as DNA, the CDR3 is TGCAGCGTTGAAGATCTAGAGAGCTCCTACAATGAGCAGTTCTTC.

The V gene is TRBV7-8, the J gene TRBJ1-4; maybe TRBD1 (6 bases). CDR1 is SGHVS and CDR2 is FQNEAQ in the germline V gene. Trimming stripped 8 bases from V and 6 bases from J, with 13 bases between. The CDR3 is 13 amino acids. The chain's CDR3 is CASGAGVYEKLFF. The CDR3 DNA sequence: TGTGCCAGCGGGGCAGGGGTTTATGAAAAACTGTTTTTT.

The CDR3 here is CASSADRSGELFF. The CDR3 DNA reads as TGTGCCAGCAGTGCGGACAGATCCGGGGAGCTGTTTTTT. The chain couples TRBV2 to TRBJ2-2; the D gene is possibly TRBD1 (6 bases). The CDR3 is 13 residues long. V was shortened by 4 bases and J by 6 bases, with 9 bases between the two germline ends. CDR1 SNHLY and CDR2 FYNNEI come from the germline V gene.

The chain links TRBV7-9 to TRBJ1-2, with 9 bases that match TRBD1. Germline V gene sequence: CDR1 SEHNR, CDR2 FQNEAQ (reference sequence). V lost 2 bases, J lost 6 bases, and 10 bases stayed unmatched. This CDR3 comprises 16 residues. Here the CDR3 reads CASSLPGTGLINGYTF. The DNA for the CDR3 is TGTGCCAGCAGCTTACCCGGGACAGGGTTGATAAATGGCTACACCTTC.

This sequence joins TRBV7-6 and TRBJ2-3; the match to TRBD2 covers 12 bases. The CDR3 consists of 19 residues. Unmatched junction bases numbered 17, after V lost 5 bases and J lost 5 bases. Looked up from germline, CDR1 is SGHVS and CDR2 is FNYEAQ. The CDR3 protein is CASSPGRLAGGQVRDTQYF. In nucleotides, the CDR3 is TGTGCCAGCAGCCCCGGGCGTCTAGCGGGGGGGCAGGTTAGAGATACGCAGTATTTT.

The chain has TRBV30 and TRBJ1-2; D remains ambiguous. CDR3 size: 12 residues. Germline CDR1 GTSNPN, CDR2 SVGIG (reference sequence). Trimming cost V 0 bases and J 3 bases, with 5 bases left between them. The CDR3 reads CAWSVGYYGYTF. The CDR3 DNA sequence: TGTGCCTGGAGTGTGGGCTACTATGGCTACACCTTC. Full variable domain (rest looked up from reference TRBV30 and TRBJ1-2): SQTIHQWPATLVQPVGSPLSLECTVEGTSNPNLYWYRQAAGRGLQLLFYSVGIGQISSEVPQNLSASRPQDRQFILSSKKLLLSDSGFYLCAWSVGYYGYTFGSGTRLTVV.

This clone was counted once. This chain links TRBV28 with TRBJ1-1; unclear D gene. Germline CDR1 is MDHEN and CDR2 is SYDVKM. Trimming pared 7 bases from V and 1 base from J, leaving 10 bases between. The length of the CDR3 is 13 residues. CDR3 DNA sequence: TGTGCCAGCAAGCCGACGGGGAACACTGAAGCTTTCTTT. Its protein product is CASKPTGNTEAFF.